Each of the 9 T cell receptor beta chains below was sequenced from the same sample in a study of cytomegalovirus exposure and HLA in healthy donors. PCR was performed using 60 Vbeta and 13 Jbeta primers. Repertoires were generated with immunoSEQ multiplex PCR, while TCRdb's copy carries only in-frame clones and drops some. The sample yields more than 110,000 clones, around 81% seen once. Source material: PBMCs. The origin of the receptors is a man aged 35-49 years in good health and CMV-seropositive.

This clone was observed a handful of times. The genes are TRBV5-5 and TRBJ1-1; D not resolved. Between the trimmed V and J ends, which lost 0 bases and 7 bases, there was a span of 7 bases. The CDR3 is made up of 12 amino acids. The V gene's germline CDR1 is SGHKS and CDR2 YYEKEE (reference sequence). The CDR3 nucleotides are TGTGCCAGCAGCTTGGCTTCAGATGAAGCTTTCTTT. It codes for CASSLASDEAFF. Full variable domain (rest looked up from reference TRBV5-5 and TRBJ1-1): DAGVTQSPTHLIKTRGQQVTLRCSPISGHKSVSWYQQVLGQGPQFIFQYYEKEERGRGNFPDRFSARQFPNYSSELNVNALLLGDSALYLCASSLASDEAFFGQGTRLTVV.

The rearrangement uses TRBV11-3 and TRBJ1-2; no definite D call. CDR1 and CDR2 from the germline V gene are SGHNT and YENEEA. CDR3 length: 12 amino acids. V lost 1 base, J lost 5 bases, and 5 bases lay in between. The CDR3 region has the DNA TGTGCCAGCAGCTTAGTCTTGTATGGCTACACCTTC. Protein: CASSLVLYGYTF.

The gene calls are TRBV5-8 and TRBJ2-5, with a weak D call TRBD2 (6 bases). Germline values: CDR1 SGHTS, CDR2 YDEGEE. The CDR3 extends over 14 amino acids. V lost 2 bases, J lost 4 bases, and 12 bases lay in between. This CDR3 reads CASSLDPRGETQYF. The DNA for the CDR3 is TGTGCCAGCAGCTTAGACCCGCGGGGAGAGACCCAGTACTTC.

CDR3 region: CASSVDSGFGGNTIYF. The CDR3 DNA reads as TGTGCCAGCAGCGTAGACTCCGGGTTCGGTGGAAACACCATATATTTT. The chain is built from TRBV9 and TRBJ1-3; D call uncertain. V lost 0 bases and J 3 bases, leaving 13 bases between the germline ends. The germline V gene has CDR1 SGDLS and CDR2 YYNGEE. The CDR3 has 16 residues.

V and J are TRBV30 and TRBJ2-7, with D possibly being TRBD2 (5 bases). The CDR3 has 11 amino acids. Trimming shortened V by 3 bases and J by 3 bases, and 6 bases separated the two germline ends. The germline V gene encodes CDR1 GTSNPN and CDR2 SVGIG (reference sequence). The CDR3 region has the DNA TGTGCCTGGAGACTAGGCTACGAGCAGTACTTC. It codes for CAWRLGYEQYF.

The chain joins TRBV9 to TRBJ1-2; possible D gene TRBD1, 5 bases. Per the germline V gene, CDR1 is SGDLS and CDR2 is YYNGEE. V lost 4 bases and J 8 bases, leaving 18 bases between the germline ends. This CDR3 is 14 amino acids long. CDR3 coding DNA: TGTGCCAGCAGCCCAGATGGGGACTTTGGAGGCTACACCTTC. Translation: CASSPDGDFGGYTF.

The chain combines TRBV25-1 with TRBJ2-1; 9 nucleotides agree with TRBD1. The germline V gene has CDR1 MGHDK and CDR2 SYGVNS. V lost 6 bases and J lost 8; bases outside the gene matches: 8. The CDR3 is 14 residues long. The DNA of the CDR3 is TGTGCCAGCAGGGGACAGGGCTCCTTCGATGAGCAGTTCTTC. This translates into CASRGQGSFDEQFF.

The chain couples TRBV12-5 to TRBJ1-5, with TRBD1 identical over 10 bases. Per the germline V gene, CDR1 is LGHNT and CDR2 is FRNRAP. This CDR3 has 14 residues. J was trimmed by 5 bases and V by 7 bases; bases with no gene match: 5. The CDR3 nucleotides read TGTGCTAGTGCTCCGGACAGGGGGTATCAGCCCCAGCATTTT. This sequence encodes CASAPDRGYQPQHF.

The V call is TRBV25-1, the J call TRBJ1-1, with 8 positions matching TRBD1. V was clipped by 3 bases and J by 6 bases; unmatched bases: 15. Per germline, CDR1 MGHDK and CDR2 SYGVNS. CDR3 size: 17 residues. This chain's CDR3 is CASSDTQTRQGRPEAFF. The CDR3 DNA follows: TGTGCCAGCAGTGACACACAGACGAGACAGGGGCGACCTGAAGCTTTCTTT.